Included here is one T cell receptor (beta chain) sequence, with context. Its specificity is unknown. This sample was included in a study of T cell responses to AZD1222 COVID-19 vaccine. Overall study findings and caveats: All repertoire sampling was performed exclusively after the peak T cell response. The sample set comprised mostly white British donors with more females, and clonal diversity was possibly underestimated. Nearly half of spike-specific TCRs reportedly go after variant regions that carry no mutations. Dominant CD4 TCR responses targeted spike regions 160-218 and 743-854.

The CDR3 loop spans 16 amino acids. V lost 4 bases and J 1 base, leaving 14 bases between the germline ends. Germline V lookup: CDR1 KGHSH, CDR2 LQKENI. Repertoires were generated with immunoSEQ multiplex PCR, while TCRdb's copy carries only in-frame clones and drops some. This table holds more than 80,000 clones, approximately 90% found once. The V and J genes are TRBV18 and TRBJ1-3, with unresolved D. This sequence was found in an adult in good health. The specimen comprised peripheral blood, sampled on day 0 of AZD1222 vaccination. CDR3: CASSQTPTVSGNTIYF. Here the CDR3 DNA reads TGTGCCAGCTCACAAACGCCTACAGTTTCTGGAAACACCATATATTTT.